This T cell receptor beta chain was found in a study of blood T cell repertoires in COVID-19. Study overall: In each case, the material was cDNA or gDNA derived from T cells, B-cell-depleted T cells, or PBMCs.

CDR3 length: 13 amino acids. The V and J ends lost 10 bases and 6 bases respectively, with 18 bases between them. CDR1 and CDR2 (germline): SNHLY, FYNNEI. Patients at the Seattle site were enrolled during active infection and followed longitudinally. Here immunoSEQ multiplex PCR was the method, and the copy in TCRdb shows in-frame clones only, minus some. The sample includes under 400,000 clones, more than 70% of them seen just once. The clonotype originates from a woman aged 30 to 39 with COVID-19, enrolled during active disease. This chain uses TRBV2 with TRBJ1-2; weak D call: TRBD1 (6 bases). Sample: peripheral blood. The CDR3 bases are TGTGCCACCGAACCACCAGGGGCCCATGGCTACACCTTC. This translates into CATEPPGAHGYTF.